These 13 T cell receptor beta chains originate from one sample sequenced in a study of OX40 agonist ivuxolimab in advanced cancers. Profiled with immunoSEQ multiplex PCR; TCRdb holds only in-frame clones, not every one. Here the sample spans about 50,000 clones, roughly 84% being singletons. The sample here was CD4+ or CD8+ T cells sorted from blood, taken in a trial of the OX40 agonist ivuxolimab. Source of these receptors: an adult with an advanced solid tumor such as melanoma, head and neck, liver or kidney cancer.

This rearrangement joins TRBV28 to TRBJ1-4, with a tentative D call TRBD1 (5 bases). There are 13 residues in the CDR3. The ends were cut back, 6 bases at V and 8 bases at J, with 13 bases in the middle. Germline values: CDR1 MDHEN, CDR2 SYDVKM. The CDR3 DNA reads TGTGCCAGCAGGGACGGGGCCACCGAAAAACTGTTTTTT. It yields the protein CASRDGATEKLFF.

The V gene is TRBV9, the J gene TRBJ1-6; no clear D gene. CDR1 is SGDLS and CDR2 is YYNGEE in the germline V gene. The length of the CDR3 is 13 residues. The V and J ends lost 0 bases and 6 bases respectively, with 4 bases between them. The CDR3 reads CASSVVFNSPLHF. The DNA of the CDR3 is TGTGCCAGCAGCGTAGTTTTTAATTCACCCCTCCACTTT.

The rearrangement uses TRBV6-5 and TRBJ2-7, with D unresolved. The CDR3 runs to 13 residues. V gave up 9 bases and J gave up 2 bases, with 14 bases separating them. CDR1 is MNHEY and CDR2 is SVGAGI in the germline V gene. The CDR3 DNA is TGTGCCAGTCTAAGAACCATGCCCTACGAGCAGTACTTC. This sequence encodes CASLRTMPYEQYF.

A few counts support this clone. The CDR3 loop is CASSLPRGAYEQYF. CDR3 DNA: TGTGCCAGCAGCCTCCCGCGGGGGGCCTACGAGCAGTACTTC. The chain is built from TRBV5-6 and TRBJ2-7, with 8 positions matching TRBD2. The length of the CDR3 is 14 residues. CDR1 SGHDT and CDR2 YYEEEE come from the germline V gene. With 4 bases clipped from V and 2 bases from J, the junction kept 5 bases outside the gene matches.

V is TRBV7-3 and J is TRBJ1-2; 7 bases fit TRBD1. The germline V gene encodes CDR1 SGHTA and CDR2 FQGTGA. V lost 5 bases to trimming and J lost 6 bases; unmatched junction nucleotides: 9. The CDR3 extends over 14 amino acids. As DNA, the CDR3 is TGTGCCAGCAGCCCAGGGGGTATGCCTCATGGCTACACCTTC. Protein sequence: CASSPGGMPHGYTF.

The CDR3 DNA is TGTGCCAGCTCACCCCTCGTCCCGGGGGGGAACACCGGGGAGCTGTTTTTT. Encoded protein: CASSPLVPGGNTGELFF. The chain joins TRBV18 to TRBJ2-2, with 7 bases that match TRBD2. This CDR3 has 17 amino acids. Trimming cost V 3 bases and J 1 base; bases outside gene matches: 8. The germline V gene encodes CDR1 KGHSH and CDR2 LQKENI.

The CDR3 is CASSRGTLGTDTQYF. DNA for the CDR3: TGCGCCAGCAGCCGAGGGACGTTGGGGACAGATACGCAGTATTTT. The genes are TRBV5-1 and TRBJ2-3; D tentatively fits TRBD1 or TRBD2 (5 bases each). Trimming left V 4 bases short and J 3 bases short, with 15 bases between. The CDR3 has 15 residues. CDR1 and CDR2 from the germline V gene are SGHRS and YFSETQ.

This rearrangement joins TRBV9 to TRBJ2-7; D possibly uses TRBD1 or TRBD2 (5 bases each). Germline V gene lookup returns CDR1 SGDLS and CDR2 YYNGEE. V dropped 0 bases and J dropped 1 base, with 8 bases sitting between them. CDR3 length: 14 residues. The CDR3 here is CASSVDWGSYEQYF. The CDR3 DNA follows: TGTGCCAGCAGCGTAGATTGGGGGTCCTACGAGCAGTACTTC.

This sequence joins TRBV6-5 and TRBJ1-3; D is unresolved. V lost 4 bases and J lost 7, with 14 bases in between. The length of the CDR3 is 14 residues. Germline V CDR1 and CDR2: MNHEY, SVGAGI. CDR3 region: CASSSTTLGNTIYF. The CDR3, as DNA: TGTGCCAGCAGTTCGACAACGCTCGGCAACACCATATATTTT.

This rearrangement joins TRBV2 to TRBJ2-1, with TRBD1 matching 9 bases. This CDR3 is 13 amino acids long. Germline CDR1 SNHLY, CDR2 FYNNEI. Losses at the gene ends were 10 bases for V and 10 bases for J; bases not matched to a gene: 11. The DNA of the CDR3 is TGTGCCACCCGACAGGGGGTGGGGAGAGAGCAGTTCTTC. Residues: CATRQGVGREQFF.

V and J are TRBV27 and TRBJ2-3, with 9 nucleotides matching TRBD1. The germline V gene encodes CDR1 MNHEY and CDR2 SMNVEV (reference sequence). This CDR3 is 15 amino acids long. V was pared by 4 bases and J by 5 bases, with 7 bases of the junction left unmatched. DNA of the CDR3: TGTGCCAGCAGTTCATCCGGGACAGGGAGAGATACGCAGTATTTT. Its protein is CASSSSGTGRDTQYF.

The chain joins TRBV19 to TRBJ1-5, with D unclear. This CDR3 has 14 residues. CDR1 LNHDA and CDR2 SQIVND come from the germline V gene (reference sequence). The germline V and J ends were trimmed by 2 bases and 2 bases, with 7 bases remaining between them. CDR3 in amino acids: CASSIMFGNQPQHF. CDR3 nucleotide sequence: TGTGCCAGTAGTATAATGTTTGGCAATCAGCCCCAGCATTTT. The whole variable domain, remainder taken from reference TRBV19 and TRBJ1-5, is DGGITQSPKYLFRKEGQNVTLSCEQNLNHDAMYWYRQDPGQGLRLIYYSQIVNDFQKGDIAEGYSVSREKKESFPLTVTSAQKNPTAFYLCASSIMFGNQPQHFGDGTRLSIL.

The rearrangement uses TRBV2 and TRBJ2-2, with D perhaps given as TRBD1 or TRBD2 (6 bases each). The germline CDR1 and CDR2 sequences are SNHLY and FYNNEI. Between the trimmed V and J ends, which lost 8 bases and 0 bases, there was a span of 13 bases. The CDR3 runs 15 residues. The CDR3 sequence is CASLGGYSNTGELFF. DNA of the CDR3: TGTGCCAGCTTAGGGGGGTACTCGAACACCGGGGAGCTGTTTTTT. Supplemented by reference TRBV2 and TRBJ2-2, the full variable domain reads EPEVTQTPSHQVTQMGQEVILRCVPISNHLYFYWYRQILGQKVEFLVSFYNNEISEKSEIFDDQFSVERPDGSNFTLKIRSTKLEDSAMYFCASLGGYSNTGELFFGEGSRLTVL.